This paragraph covers one T cell receptor beta chain sequence. The data stem from a study of blood T cell repertoires in COVID-19. Study background: Researchers got acute and convalescent COVID-19 samples from the United States, Italy and Spain.

The germline CDR1 and CDR2 sequences are LNHDA and SQIVND (reference sequence). The ends were cut back, 1 base at V and 7 bases at J, with 10 bases in the middle. The CDR3 is 14 residues long. Original methodology: Reference gene primers were amplified, and this amplification served to estimate nucleated cell counts. Sequenced by immunoSEQ multiplex PCR; TCRdb stores in-frame clones only, minus some. The DNA was the basis for D and trimming; V, J and clone size are from that table. The sample lists 200,000 to 250,000 clones, 80% seen once, with approximately 6% in the top ten. The chain links TRBV19 to TRBJ2-2; D is possibly TRBD1 (5 bases). Sequences were obtained from peripheral blood. The receptor was derived from a woman in her sixties or seventies with acute or convalescent COVID-19. The CDR3 protein is CASSIVRASGELFF. The CDR3 nucleotides read TGTGCCAGTAGTATAGTCAGGGCGAGCGGGGAGCTGTTTTTT.